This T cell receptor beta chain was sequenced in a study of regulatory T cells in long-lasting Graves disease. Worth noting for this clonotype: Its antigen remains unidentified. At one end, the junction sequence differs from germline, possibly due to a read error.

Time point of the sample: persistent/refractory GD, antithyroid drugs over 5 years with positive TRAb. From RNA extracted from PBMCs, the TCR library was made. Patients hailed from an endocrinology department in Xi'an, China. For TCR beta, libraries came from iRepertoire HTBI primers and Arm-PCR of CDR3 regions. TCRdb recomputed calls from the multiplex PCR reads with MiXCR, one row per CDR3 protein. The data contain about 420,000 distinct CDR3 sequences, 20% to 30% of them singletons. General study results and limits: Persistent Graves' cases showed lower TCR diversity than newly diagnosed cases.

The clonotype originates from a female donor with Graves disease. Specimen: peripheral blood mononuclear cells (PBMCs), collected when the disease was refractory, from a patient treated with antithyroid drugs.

For the CDR3, the DNA is TGTGCCAGCGGTGACTATTTTGGCAATGAGCAGTTCTTC. It is translated as CASGDYFGNEQFF. The chain has TRBV2 and TRBJ2-1; TRBD2 might be the D (5 bases). CDR1 is SNHLY and CDR2 is FYNNEI in the germline V gene. The CDR3 sequence is 13 residues long.